This is a list of T cell receptor beta chains from one sample in a study of identical twins. One entry per CDR3 protein results from TCRdb running MiXCR on the 5' RACE reads. Among more than 650,000 distinct CDR3 sequences listed, 5.5% to 6.5% were seen once. The sequenced sample consisted of naive T cells sorted from blood. These TCRs come from a man younger than 35 in good health. Each CDR3 is given with its conserved first and last residue. D genes are given only for firm matches. Where a row states a size, it is once, few, many or the class of an expanded clone; other rows omit it.

D gene: NA; clone size: few; J gene: TRBJ2-3; V gene: TRBV20-1; CDR3 protein: CSARFRSTDTQYF; CDR3 DNA: TGCAGTGCTAGATTTAGAAGCACAGATACGCAGTATTTT
D gene: TRBD2; clone size: many; J gene: TRBJ2-1; V gene: TRBV6-1; CDR3 protein: CASSHAGEREGMNEQFF; CDR3 DNA: TGTGCCAGCAGCCACGCGGGAGAGCGGGAGGGAATGAATGAGCAGTTCTTC
D gene: NA; clone size: few; J gene: TRBJ1-1; V gene: TRBV7-2; CDR3 protein: CASSFVAPEAFF; CDR3 DNA: TGTGCCAGCAGCTTTGTAGCTCCTGAAGCTTTCTTT
D gene: TRBD2; clone size: NA; J gene: TRBJ2-2; V gene: TRBV5-1; CDR3 protein: CASSSVASGLNTGELFF; CDR3 DNA: TGCGCCAGCAGCTCAGTCGCTAGCGGGCTGAACACCGGGGAGCTGTTTTTT
D gene: TRBD2; clone size: few; J gene: TRBJ2-5; V gene: TRBV6-2/TRBV6-3; CDR3 protein: CASSYSLAPKETQYF; CDR3 DNA: TGTGCCAGCAGTTACTCACTAGCGCCAAAAGAGACCCAGTACTTC
D gene: TRBD2; clone size: few; J gene: TRBJ2-7; V gene: TRBV20-1; CDR3 protein: CRGNKGGLAGLISYEQYF; CDR3 DNA: TGCCGCGGCAATAAGGGGGGACTAGCGGGGCTCATCTCCTACGAGCAGTACTTC
D gene: NA; clone size: few; J gene: TRBJ2-1; V gene: TRBV6-1; CDR3 protein: CASSPTQGDEQFF; CDR3 DNA: TGTGCCAGCAGCCCTACCCAAGGCGATGAGCAGTTCTTC
D gene: NA; clone size: many; J gene: TRBJ2-7; V gene: TRBV6-1; CDR3 protein: CASSEVLVYEQYF; CDR3 DNA: TGTGCCAGCAGTGAAGTACTAGTCTACGAGCAGTACTTC
D gene: NA; clone size: many; J gene: TRBJ2-7; V gene: TRBV7-8; CDR3 protein: CASSLGLGSAREQYF; CDR3 DNA: TGTGCCAGCAGCTTAGGATTAGGGTCAGCGAGGGAGCAGTACTTC
D gene: NA; clone size: NA; J gene: TRBJ2-7; V gene: TRBV7-9; CDR3 protein: CASRSIGAFYEQYF; CDR3 DNA: TGTGCCAGCAGGAGTATCGGGGCATTCTACGAGCAGTACTTC
D gene: TRBD2; clone size: many; J gene: TRBJ2-5; V gene: TRBV20-1; CDR3 protein: CSARLAGMETQYF; CDR3 DNA: TGCAGTGCGAGACTAGCGGGAATGGAGACCCAGTACTTC
D gene: TRBD2; clone size: many; J gene: TRBJ2-5; V gene: TRBV7-9; CDR3 protein: CASSPRGGSRSLETQYF; CDR3 DNA: TGTGCCAGCAGCCCCCGCGGCGGGAGTAGATCCTTGGAGACCCAGTACTTC
D gene: NA; clone size: few; J gene: TRBJ2-4; V gene: TRBV4-1; CDR3 protein: CASSLLQGAKNIQYF; CDR3 DNA: TGCGCCAGCAGCCTCCTACAGGGCGCCAAAAACATTCAGTACTTC
D gene: TRBD1; clone size: few; J gene: TRBJ2-1; V gene: TRBV24-1; CDR3 protein: CATSDSGQGGNEQFF; CDR3 DNA: TGTGCCACCAGTGATTCGGGACAGGGGGGCAATGAGCAGTTCTTC
D gene: NA; clone size: NA; J gene: TRBJ2-3; V gene: TRBV5-1; CDR3 protein: CASSRRARRPDTTTDTQYF; CDR3 DNA: TGCGCCAGCAGCCGAAGGGCCCGGCGCCCGGATACTACCACAGATACGCAGTATTTT
D gene: NA; clone size: many; J gene: TRBJ2-7; V gene: TRBV29-1; CDR3 protein: CSASGSLSYEQYF; CDR3 DNA: TGCAGCGCCTCCGGGTCCCTATCCTACGAGCAGTACTTC
D gene: TRBD1; clone size: many; J gene: TRBJ1-5; V gene: TRBV5-1; CDR3 protein: CASSLRAGGQPQHF; CDR3 DNA: TGCGCCAGCAGCTTGAGGGCAGGGGGACAGCCCCAGCATTTT
D gene: NA; clone size: NA; J gene: TRBJ1-1; V gene: TRBV7-3; CDR3 protein: CASSLKVPGEAFF; CDR3 DNA: TGTGCCAGCAGCTTAAAGGTACCCGGTGAAGCTTTCTTT
D gene: NA; clone size: few; J gene: TRBJ2-1; V gene: TRBV5-1; CDR3 protein: CASLPGDFSYNEQFF; CDR3 DNA: TGCGCCAGCCTACCTGGGGACTTCTCCTACAATGAGCAGTTCTTC
D gene: NA; clone size: many; J gene: TRBJ1-3; V gene: TRBV12-3/TRBV12-4; CDR3 protein: CASTGGAKRGNTIYF; CDR3 DNA: TGTGCCAGCACGGGGGGGGCGAAACGTGGAAACACCATATATTTT